This T cell receptor (beta chain) is drawn from a study of blood T cell repertoires in COVID-19. Overall study: Sites across the United States, Italy and Spain contributed samples from acute and convalescent COVID-19.

Sequencing used immunoSEQ multiplex PCR; TCRdb keeps in-frame clones, though not all of them. The data contain about 190,000 clones, roughly 84% of them seen just once; the ten biggest clones take up 3.2%. Everyone who took part was roughly 18 to 90 years old, and they came from about 25 US areas. Participants had their cohort set by participant-reported clinical history. Recovered Cohort 3 donors showed two negative PCRs, clearance, or symptom resolution. This CDR3 comprises 14 residues. The junction had 3 bases not matched to a gene; V was cut back by 9 bases and J by 0 bases. CDR1 is LNHDA, CDR2 SQIVND, per germline (reference sequence). This clone was observed a single time.

The V call is TRBV19, the J call TRBJ1-4; 8 bases agree with TRBD1. The clonotype comes from a woman aged 30 to 39 who had recovered from COVID-19. The sequencing input was PBMCs or T cells enriched from blood (not recorded which). This CDR3 reads CASKQGATNEKLFF. CDR3 sequence (DNA): TGTGCCAGCAAACAGGGGGCAACTAATGAAAAACTGTTTTTT. The whole variable domain, remainder taken from reference TRBV19 and TRBJ1-4, is DGGITQSPKYLFRKEGQNVTLSCEQNLNHDAMYWYRQDPGQGLRLIYYSQIVNDFQKGDIAEGYSVSREKKESFPLTVTSAQKNPTAFYLCASKQGATNEKLFFGSGTQLSVL.